This T cell receptor beta chain was documented in a study of cytomegalovirus exposure and HLA in healthy donors. The CDR3 spans 14 residues. CDR1 is SGHVS and CDR2 is FNYEAQ in the germline V gene. Points from the study as a whole: In vitro experiments confirmed that three CMV-associated chains were specific for CMV antigens. Sequences of the TCR beta chain were said to predict the HLA-A and HLA-B alleles of most subjects accurately.

Concerning this clone itself: Its antigen remains unidentified.

The PCR employed 60 Vbeta primers together with 13 Jbeta primers. The table came from immunoSEQ multiplex PCR; TCRdb's copy has only in-frame clones and leaves some out. The data hold 80,000 to 100,000 clones, with 80% to 90% observed a single time. Samples came from healthy bone marrow donors. Sequenced: PBMCs. The J gene is TRBJ2-6, the V gene TRBV7-6, with D possibly matching TRBD2 (5 bases). This TCR was sampled from a man aged 35-49 years in good health and CMV-seronegative. The CDR3 here is CVTRAVSGANVLTF. The CDR3 DNA reads TGTGTCACGAGGGCAGTCTCTGGGGCCAACGTCCTGACTTTC.